The 30 T cell receptor beta chains presented below share a single source sample, sequenced in a study of cytomegalovirus exposure and HLA in healthy donors. In the PCR, 60 Vbeta and 13 Jbeta primers were used. This table comes from immunoSEQ multiplex PCR, and its TCRdb copy is limited to in-frame clones, with some not included. The sample lists about 150,000 clones, roughly 70% occurring once. Sequencing was done on a sample of PBMCs. The receptor source for this set is a young man in good health and CMV-seronegative.

The V and J genes are TRBV19 and TRBJ1-1; tentative D call: TRBD1 (5 bases). Germline CDR1 and CDR2: LNHDA and SQIVND (reference sequence). This CDR3 is built from 14 residues. V lost 6 bases and J lost 1, with 12 bases in between. CDR3 sequence reads: CASRPGEGNTEAFF. The DNA of the CDR3 is TGTGCCAGTAGGCCGGGGGAAGGGAACACTGAAGCTTTCTTT.

CDR3: CASSDPRYPNTEAFF. The CDR3 DNA reads TGTGCCAGCAGTGACCCGCGATACCCGAACACTGAAGCTTTCTTT. The chain employs TRBV6-1 and TRBJ1-1; D gene ambiguous. From germline, CDR1 is MNHNS and CDR2 SASEGT. The length of the CDR3 is 15 residues. V lost 3 bases and J lost 1, with 12 bases in between.

This chain uses TRBV19 with TRBJ2-1; tentatively, D is TRBD1 (5 bases). CDR1 and CDR2 from the germline V gene are LNHDA and SQIVND (reference sequence). The CDR3 covers 14 residues. V was shortened by 3 bases and J by 6 bases, with 12 bases between the two germline ends. The CDR3 sequence is CASSMQVQGNEQFF. CDR3 DNA: TGTGCCAGTAGTATGCAGGTCCAGGGCAATGAGCAGTTCTTC.

The chain carries TRBV13 and TRBJ1-2; D call uncertain. Germline assignment: CDR1 PRHDT and CDR2 FYEKMQ (reference sequence). The CDR3 is made up of 12 amino acids. V lost 5 bases, J lost 4 bases, and 8 bases lay in between. CDR3 region: CASSLRGYGYTF. For the CDR3, the DNA is TGTGCCAGCAGCCTCCGGGGCTATGGCTACACCTTC.

The V call is TRBV6-5, the J call TRBJ2-2; 11 bases are shared with TRBD2. V lost 5 bases, J lost 3 bases, and 2 bases stayed unmatched. The CDR3 is 15 residues long. CDR1 and CDR2 (germline): MNHEY, SVGAGI. The CDR3 sequence: CASSPGLADTGELFF. The CDR3 region has the DNA TGTGCCAGCAGTCCGGGACTAGCGGACACCGGGGAGCTGTTTTTT.

The chain employs TRBV7-9 and TRBJ2-3; 7 bases map to TRBD2. This CDR3 comprises 19 residues. V was pared by 1 base and J by 2 bases, with 15 bases of the junction left unmatched. Germline-derived CDR1 and CDR2 are SEHNR and FQNEAQ (reference sequence). CDR3 DNA: TGTGCCAGCAGCTTAGGAGTGACGGCTGGGGGGGTTTACACAGATACGCAGTATTTT. It specifies CASSLGVTAGGVYTDTQYF.

The gene calls are TRBV7-8 and TRBJ2-1; maybe TRBD2 (6 bases). V was shortened by 8 bases and J by 6 bases, with 14 bases between the two germline ends. Per the germline V gene, CDR1 is SGHVS and CDR2 is FQNEAQ. The CDR3 contains 13 residues. Written as DNA, the CDR3 is TGTGCCAGCGCTAAGGGACTGTTCAATGAGCAGTTCTTC. Protein sequence: CASAKGLFNEQFF.

The CDR3 spells CASSLSRRGANGYTF. The CDR3 coding sequence is TGTGCCAGCAGTTTATCGAGACGGGGGGCGAATGGCTACACCTTC. The V gene is TRBV27, the J gene TRBJ1-2, with D possibly TRBD1 on 6 matching bases. Deletions cut 0 bases from V and 6 bases from J, with 14 bases between. The CDR3 covers 15 residues. Germline V gene data show CDR1 as MNHEY and CDR2 as SMNVEV (reference sequence).

The chain couples TRBV5-4 to TRBJ2-1; maybe TRBD2 (5 bases). Germline lookup yields CDR1 SGHNT and CDR2 YYREEE (reference sequence). Between the trimmed V and J ends, which lost 5 bases and 14 bases, there was a span of 14 bases. The CDR3 length is 11 residues. The CDR3 DNA reads as TGTGCCAGCAGGTCCGGGAACTTCGAGTTCTTC. Translating it yields CASRSGNFEFF.

This chain uses TRBV5-6 with TRBJ2-5, with TRBD1 identical over 7 bases. Germline V CDR1 and CDR2: SGHDT, YYEEEE. The ends lost 1 base at V and 0 bases at J; junction bases unmatched: 6. The CDR3 contains 16 residues. The CDR3 protein is CASSLPGTEYQETQYF. CDR3 bases: TGTGCCAGCAGCTTGCCCGGGACAGAGTACCAAGAGACCCAGTACTTC.

The chain recombines TRBV4-2 with TRBJ2-3, with 7 positions matching TRBD2. The V gene's germline CDR1 is LGHNA and CDR2 YNFKEQ. The CDR3 has 15 amino acids. V shed 1 base, J shed 0 bases, and the junction held 1 base outside the gene matches. The CDR3 region has the DNA TGTGCCAGCAGCCAAGGGGGGGGAAGCACAGATACGCAGTATTTT. Translation: CASSQGGGSTDTQYF.

The chain is built from TRBV9 and TRBJ2-7; D gene unclear. The CDR3 totals 15 residues. Germline lookup yields CDR1 SGDLS and CDR2 YYNGEE. The V end was cut by 4 bases, the J end by 0 bases, with 14 bases between. CDR3 protein: CASSPRQDSSYEQYF. The DNA for the CDR3 is TGTGCCAGCAGCCCCAGGCAGGATAGCTCCTACGAGCAGTACTTC.

The chain has TRBV4-2 and TRBJ2-3, with TRBD2 identical over 9 bases. CDR1 and CDR2 from the germline V gene are LGHNA and YNFKEQ. J gave up 1 base and V 6 bases, and 8 bases lay outside the gene matches. The CDR3 consists of 16 residues. The CDR3 here is CASRGGIAGGTDTQYF. CDR3 bases: TGTGCCAGCAGGGGGGGGATAGCGGGGGGCACAGATACGCAGTATTTT.

This clone turned up a few times. The chain combines TRBV2 with TRBJ2-3; D unclear. This CDR3 is built from 14 residues. V lost 1 base and J lost 8, with 13 bases in between. Germline lookup yields CDR1 SNHLY and CDR2 FYNNEI. Here the CDR3 reads CASSEGQVPGTQYF. In DNA, the CDR3 is TGTGCCAGCAGTGAAGGGCAGGTCCCAGGTACGCAGTATTTT.

This rearrangement joins TRBV7-9 to TRBJ2-7; tentative D call: TRBD2 (5 bases). This CDR3 has 16 residues. Deletions cut 1 base from V and 1 base from J, with 14 bases between. Germline loops: CDR1 SEHNR, CDR2 FQNEAQ (reference sequence). This CDR3 is CASSLGGGQRSYEQYF. The DNA of the CDR3 is TGTGCCAGCAGCTTAGGAGGAGGTCAGAGGTCCTACGAGCAGTACTTC.

This clone was detected only a few times. The sample carries other DNA sequences with the same CDR3. The chain combines TRBV7-6 with TRBJ2-1; TRBD2 agrees at 15 bases. The germline V gene has CDR1 SGHVS and CDR2 FNYEAQ. The CDR3 sequence is 15 residues long. Losses at the gene ends were 1 base for V and 8 bases for J; bases not matched to a gene: 0. The CDR3 bases are TGTGCCAGCAGCTTAGGGACTAGCGGGAGGGATGAGCAGTTCTTC. Translating it yields CASSLGTSGRDEQFF.

The J gene is TRBJ1-2, the V gene TRBV7-2; TRBD1 aligns across 7 bases. Germline trimming cut 0 bases from V and 0 bases from J; bases unmatched to any gene: 1. Germline CDR1 is SGHTA and CDR2 is FQGNSA. CDR3 length: 15 residues. The DNA for the CDR3 is TGTGCCAGCAGCTTAGCGGGACAGTCTAACTATGGCTACACCTTC. It yields the protein CASSLAGQSNYGYTF. The whole variable domain, remainder taken from reference TRBV7-2 and TRBJ1-2, is GAGVSQSPSNKVTEKGKDVELRCDPISGHTALYWYRQSLGQGLEFLIYFQGNSAPDKSGLPSDRFSAERTGGSVSTLTIQRTQQEDSAVYLCASSLAGQSNYGYTFGSGTRLTVV.

The V and J genes are TRBV29-1 and TRBJ2-3; D might be TRBD1 (6 bases). CDR1 and CDR2 from the germline V gene are SQVTM and ANQGSEA. The CDR3 contains 15 residues. V lost 4 bases, J lost 2 bases, and 16 bases lay in between. This chain's CDR3 is CSVASRTVFTDTQYF. As DNA, the CDR3 is TGCAGCGTTGCCTCTCGGACAGTCTTCACAGATACGCAGTATTTT.

The V gene is TRBV28, the J gene TRBJ1-1; 8 bases are shared with TRBD1. The CDR3 sequence is 15 residues long. V shed 5 bases and J 7 bases; nucleotides not matched to a gene: 12. Germline values: CDR1 MDHEN, CDR2 SYDVKM. CDR3 sequence reads: CASSPIGRGLIEAFF. CDR3 sequence (DNA): TGTGCCAGCAGTCCCATTGGCAGGGGGCTCATTGAAGCTTTCTTT.

J is TRBJ2-5 and V is TRBV11-1; possible D gene TRBD2, 5 bases. This CDR3 contains 14 residues. Germline CDR1 SGHAT, CDR2 FQDESV (reference sequence). V was trimmed by 5 bases and J by 5 bases, leaving 15 bases between them. This chain's CDR3 is CASSKDRGGETQYF. For the CDR3, the DNA is TGTGCCAGCAGCAAAGACCGAGGCGGGGAGACCCAGTACTTC.

The chain has TRBV28 and TRBJ2-7; perhaps TRBD1 as D (5 bases). The germline gives CDR1 MDHEN, CDR2 SYDVKM. The CDR3 consists of 12 residues. The V end lost 6 bases, the J end lost 3 bases, and 9 bases lay between the germline ends. The CDR3 sequence: CASSQGDYEQYF. In DNA form, the CDR3 reads TGTGCCAGCAGCCAGGGCGACTACGAGCAGTACTTC.

The rearrangement links TRBV5-1 to TRBJ1-1; D is unresolved. Trimming left V 5 bases short and J 3 bases short, with 20 bases between. The CDR3 runs to 16 residues. CDR1 SGHRS and CDR2 YFSETQ come from the germline V gene. The CDR3 loop is CASRLVGPGGDTEAFF. The CDR3 region has the DNA TGCGCCAGCAGACTTGTGGGCCCGGGAGGCGACACTGAAGCTTTCTTT.

This chain joins TRBV18 and TRBJ1-4; 8 nucleotides agree with TRBD1. J lost 1 base, V lost 2 bases, and 12 bases had no gene match. The CDR3 covers 19 residues. Germline V gene sequence: CDR1 KGHSH, CDR2 LQKENI. The CDR3 nucleotides are TGTGCCAGCTCACCATCACAGGACGGGACAGGTTTAACTAATGAAAAACTGTTTTTT. Translation: CASSPSQDGTGLTNEKLFF.

The chain uses TRBV6-1 and TRBJ1-1; D gene ambiguous. In germline, CDR1 is MNHNS, CDR2 SASEGT. The V gene lost 7 bases and the J gene lost 3 bases, with 12 bases spanning the gap. This CDR3 has 13 residues. For the CDR3, the DNA is TGTGCCAGCACCTCCTCCCCCGACACTGAAGCTTTCTTT. It is translated as CASTSSPDTEAFF.

The V call is TRBV6-5, the J call TRBJ2-1; 8 positions agree with TRBD2. CDR1 and CDR2 (germline): MNHEY, SVGAGI. This CDR3 has 16 amino acids. Trimming removed 2 bases from V and 2 bases from J; junction bases left unmatched: 5. The CDR3 DNA reads as TGTGCCAGCAGTTACAGGCTAGCGGGCCCCTACAATGAGCAGTTCTTC. Residues: CASSYRLAGPYNEQFF.

The chain links TRBV7-9 to TRBJ2-3; D is undetermined. V lost 5 bases, J lost 2 bases, and 8 bases lay in between. CDR3 size: 13 residues. CDR1 is SEHNR and CDR2 is FQNEAQ in the germline V gene (reference sequence). The CDR3 DNA follows: TGTGCCAGCAGCACGGTCTCCACAGATACGCAGTATTTT. This encodes CASSTVSTDTQYF.

In this sample, this clone turned up once. The chain combines TRBV15 with TRBJ1-4; TRBD1 matches 7 bases. V lost 3 bases and J lost 0; bases outside the gene matches: 4. The CDR3 covers 16 residues. The V gene's germline CDR1 is LNHNV and CDR2 YYDKDF (reference sequence). The CDR3 loop is CATSSHRGTTNEKLFF. The CDR3 DNA is TGTGCCACCAGCAGTCACAGGGGTACAACTAATGAAAAACTGTTTTTT. The variable domain in full, with the rest retrieved from reference TRBV15 and TRBJ1-4, is DAMVIQNPRYQVTQFGKPVTLSCSQTLNHNVMYWYQQKSSQAPKLLFHYYDKDFNNEADTPDNFQSRRPNTSFCFLDIRSPGLGDTAMYLCATSSHRGTTNEKLFFGSGTQLSVL.

V gene TRBV4-1 combines with J gene TRBJ2-3; 10 bases are a match to TRBD1. The germline CDR1 and CDR2 sequences are MGHRA and YSYEKL. CDR3 length: 15 residues. V lost 2 bases, J lost 4 bases, and 3 bases stayed unmatched. The CDR3 here is CASSQRTGGADTQYF. The CDR3 nucleotides are TGCGCCAGCAGCCAAAGGACAGGGGGGGCAGATACGCAGTATTTT.

The chain employs TRBV10-3 and TRBJ1-5; D is unresolved. The CDR3 loop spans 17 amino acids. Germline V CDR1 and CDR2: ENHRY, SYGVKD. Trimming took 1 base from V and 7 from J, leaving 20 bases between them. Here the CDR3 DNA reads TGTGCCATCAGTGAGTTCCTGTCGGTTTCGACACAGCAGCCCCAGCATTTT. Protein: CAISEFLSVSTQQPQHF.

The V gene is TRBV5-5, the J gene TRBJ1-1; D is undetermined. Germline loops: CDR1 SGHKS, CDR2 YYEKEE (reference sequence). The CDR3 is 16 amino acids. Trimming removed 0 bases at V and 4 bases at J, with 16 bases between. The CDR3, as DNA: TGTGCCAGCAGCTTGGGAGGAGGCCGCATGGTCACTGAAGCTTTCTTT. Protein product: CASSLGGGRMVTEAFF. Full variable domain (outside the CDR3, taken from reference TRBV5-5 and TRBJ1-1): DAGVTQSPTHLIKTRGQQVTLRCSPISGHKSVSWYQQVLGQGPQFIFQYYEKEERGRGNFPDRFSARQFPNYSSELNVNALLLGDSALYLCASSLGGGRMVTEAFFGQGTRLTVV.